This entry lists 25 T cell receptor beta chains sequenced from one sample in a study of monozygotic twins with inflammatory bowel disease. TCRdb re-called the 5' RACE reads, yielding one record per CDR3 amino acid sequence without DNA. This listing includes some 170,000 distinct CDR3 sequences. What was sequenced was blood. The receptor source for this set is a human donor with ulcerative colitis or Crohn's disease, or a healthy co-twin of an affected twin (not recorded which).

The chain carries TRBV7-9 and TRBJ1-1. The length of the CDR3 is 15 residues. Germline V gene sequence: CDR1 SEHNR, CDR2 FQNEAQ (reference sequence). This CDR3 is CASSQKRVGDTEAFF.

The V and J genes are TRBV7-2 and TRBJ2-7; TCRdb's D call, TRBD1, is unchecked because there is no DNA. CDR1 SGHTA and CDR2 FQGNSA come from the germline V gene. The CDR3 totals 14 residues. This CDR3 reads CASSLAEGDYEQYF.

CDR3 sequence: CASSSGTSGRSGTGELFF. This rearrangement joins TRBV3-1 to TRBJ2-2; the TRBD2 assignment by TCRdb is unverifiable without DNA. The CDR3 consists of 18 residues. Per germline, CDR1 LGHDT and CDR2 YNNKEL (reference sequence).

This CDR3 reads CASSAPGAGYEQYF. The chain recombines TRBV12-3 or TRBV12-4 with TRBJ2-7; lacking DNA, the TRBD1 call made by TCRdb goes unchecked. This CDR3 region has 14 residues.

The CDR3 region is CSATPLVGSYNEQFF. V is TRBV29-1 and J is TRBJ2-1; no DNA is available, so the TRBD2 call from TCRdb remains unchecked. Germline values: CDR1 SQVTM, CDR2 ANQGSEA. The CDR3 spans 15 residues.

J is TRBJ1-1 and V is TRBV5-1; TCRdb's D call of TRBD1 is untestable without DNA. Germline values: CDR1 SGHRS, CDR2 YFSETQ. The CDR3 spans 12 residues. This chain's CDR3 is CASSSGTGPAFF.

The V gene is TRBV2, the J gene TRBJ2-5. Germline CDR1 SNHLY, CDR2 FYNNEI. This CDR3 is 13 amino acids long. The CDR3 reads CASKIEVGETQYF.

V usage is TRBV7-3 and J usage is TRBJ1-6. The CDR3 has 15 residues. The germline CDR1 and CDR2 sequences are SGHTA and FQGTGA. CDR3 loop: CASSLRGDRNSPLHF.

This CDR3 reads CASSLNLQETQYF. The chain recombines TRBV5-1 with TRBJ2-5. CDR1 is SGHRS, CDR2 YFSETQ, per germline. This CDR3 has 13 amino acids. Full variable domain (rest looked up from reference TRBV5-1 and TRBJ2-5): KAGVTQTPRYLIKTRGQQVTLSCSPISGHRSVSWYQQTPGQGLQFLFEYFSETQRNKGNFPGRFSGRQFSNSRSEMNVSTLELGDSALYLCASSLNLQETQYFGPGTRLLVL.

This chain joins TRBV13 and TRBJ1-4; there is no DNA to check the TCRdb D call of TRBD1. CDR1 PRHDT and CDR2 FYEKMQ come from the germline V gene (reference sequence). The CDR3 contains 14 residues. The CDR3 reads CASSLPGTDEKLFF.

The chain joins TRBV11-3 to TRBJ2-2. There are 12 residues in the CDR3. The germline CDR1 and CDR2 sequences are SGHNT and YENEEA. The CDR3 reads CASSLRPGELFF.

The genes are TRBV5-1 and TRBJ2-2. The CDR3 runs 12 residues. Germline V gene lookup returns CDR1 SGHRS and CDR2 YFSETQ. The CDR3 is CASSPVAGELFF.

CDR3 residues: CASSQDSRAGNTGELFF. The V and J genes are TRBV4-1 and TRBJ2-2; without DNA, the TCRdb call of TRBD1 cannot be checked. The CDR3 has 17 residues. Germline loops: CDR1 MGHRA, CDR2 YSYEKL.

The J gene is TRBJ1-4, the V gene TRBV28; without DNA, the TCRdb call of TRBD1 cannot be checked. The CDR3 has 16 residues. Germline CDR1 MDHEN, CDR2 SYDVKM. This CDR3 is CASSWGEIGTNEKLFF. Drawing the rest from reference TRBV28 and TRBJ1-4, the complete variable domain is DVKVTQSSRYLVKRTGEKVFLECVQDMDHENMFWYRQDPGLGLRLIYFSYDVKMKEKGDIPEGYSVSREKKERFSLILESASTNQTSMYLCASSWGEIGTNEKLFFGSGTQLSVL.

This chain's CDR3 is CASSHPDSRYEQYF. This chain uses TRBV4-2 with TRBJ2-7; TCRdb reports TRBD1, a call that lacks DNA to check it against. The V gene's germline CDR1 is LGHNA and CDR2 YNFKEQ. The CDR3 has 14 residues.

This chain joins TRBV7-2 and TRBJ2-1; TCRdb returns TRBD2, unconfirmable since there is no DNA. The CDR3 length is 16 residues. Germline lookup yields CDR1 SGHTA and CDR2 FQGNSA. The CDR3 loop reads CASSSTGTSVYNEQFF.

J is TRBJ2-7 and V is TRBV18; TCRdb proposes TRBD1, but this gene call is untestable without DNA. From germline, CDR1 is KGHSH and CDR2 LQKENI. The CDR3 is made up of 14 amino acids. CDR3 protein: CASSGGTGSYEQYF.

This chain connects TRBV2 to TRBJ1-6; the D call of TRBD1 rests on TCRdb alone, since no DNA is present to check it. This CDR3 contains 13 residues. Germline CDR1 SNHLY, CDR2 FYNNEI. The CDR3 spells CARGQGTGSPLHF.

The CDR3 here is CASSEKGSSHNEQFF. The rearrangement links TRBV25-1 to TRBJ2-1. This CDR3 is 15 amino acids long. Germline V gene sequence: CDR1 MGHDK, CDR2 SYGVNS.

The chain combines TRBV10-3 with TRBJ2-7; without DNA, the TCRdb call of TRBD2 cannot be checked. This CDR3 spans 13 amino acids. Germline loops: CDR1 ENHRY, CDR2 SYGVKD. This CDR3 is CATGTARGYEQYF.

The chain joins TRBV29-1 to TRBJ2-7; as DNA is missing, the TRBD1 call by TCRdb cannot be tested. CDR3 length: 13 amino acids. In germline, CDR1 is SQVTM, CDR2 ANQGSEA. The CDR3 reads CSVPPGAAYEQYF.

This sequence joins TRBV24-1 and TRBJ2-1; with no DNA, the TCRdb D assignment of TRBD2 cannot be verified. CDR3 length equals 16 residues. Germline assignment: CDR1 KGHDR and CDR2 SFDVKD. Here the CDR3 reads CATSDSRGRPYNEQFF.

The chain recombines TRBV12-3 or TRBV12-4 with TRBJ1-1; TCRdb reports TRBD1, a call that lacks DNA to check it against. The CDR3 extends over 13 amino acids. CDR3 in amino acids: CASSYRGDTEAFF.

This chain connects TRBV4-3 to TRBJ2-5; without DNA, the TCRdb call of TRBD2 cannot be checked. Germline CDR1 reads LGHNA; CDR2 reads YSLEER. CDR3 length equals 17 residues. CDR3: CASSQDSGTSLGETQYF.

The chain employs TRBV6-1 and TRBJ2-3; TCRdb's assignment of TRBD1 cannot be checked, as there is no DNA. The germline V gene has CDR1 MNHNS and CDR2 SASEGT. The CDR3 totals 13 residues. The CDR3 loop is CASSVNRGDTQYF.